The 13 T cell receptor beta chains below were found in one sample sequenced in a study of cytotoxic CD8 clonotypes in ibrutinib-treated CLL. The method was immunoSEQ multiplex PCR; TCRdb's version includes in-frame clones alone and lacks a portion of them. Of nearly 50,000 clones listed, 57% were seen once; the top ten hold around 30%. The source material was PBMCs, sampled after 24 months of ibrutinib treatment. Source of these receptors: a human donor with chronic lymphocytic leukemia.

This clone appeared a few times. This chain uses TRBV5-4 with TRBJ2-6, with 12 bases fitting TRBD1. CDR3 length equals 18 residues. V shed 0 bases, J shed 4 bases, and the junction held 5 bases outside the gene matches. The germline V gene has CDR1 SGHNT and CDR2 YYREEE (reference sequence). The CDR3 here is CASSLAGTGGRGANVLTF. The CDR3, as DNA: TGTGCCAGCAGCTTGGCCGGGACAGGGGGCAGAGGGGCCAACGTCCTGACTTTC.

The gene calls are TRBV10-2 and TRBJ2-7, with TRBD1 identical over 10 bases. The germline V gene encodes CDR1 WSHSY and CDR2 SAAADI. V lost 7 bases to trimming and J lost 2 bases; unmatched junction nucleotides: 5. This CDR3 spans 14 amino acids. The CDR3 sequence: CASKRGQGTYEQYF. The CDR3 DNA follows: TGCGCCAGCAAACGGGGACAGGGGACCTACGAGCAGTACTTC.

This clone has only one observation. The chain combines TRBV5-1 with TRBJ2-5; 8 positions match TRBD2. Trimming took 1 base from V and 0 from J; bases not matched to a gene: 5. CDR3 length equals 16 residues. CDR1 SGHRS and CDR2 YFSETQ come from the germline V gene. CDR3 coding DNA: TGCGCCAGCAGCTTGATCGGCGGGGGGAACCAAGAGACCCAGTACTTC. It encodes CASSLIGGGNQETQYF.

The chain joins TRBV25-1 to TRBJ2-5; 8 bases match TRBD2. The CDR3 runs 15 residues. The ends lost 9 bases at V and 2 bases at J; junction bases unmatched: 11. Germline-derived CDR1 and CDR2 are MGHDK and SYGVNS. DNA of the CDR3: TGTGCCAGTAAGGAGTCGGGGGGGTCTCAAGAGACCCAGTACTTC. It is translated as CASKESGGSQETQYF.

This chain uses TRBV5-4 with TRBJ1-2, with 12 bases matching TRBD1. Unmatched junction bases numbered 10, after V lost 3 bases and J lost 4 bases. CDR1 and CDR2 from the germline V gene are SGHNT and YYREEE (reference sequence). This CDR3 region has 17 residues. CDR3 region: CASSSTGTGGWGYGYTF. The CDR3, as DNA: TGTGCCAGCAGCTCGACCGGGACAGGGGGCTGGGGCTATGGCTACACCTTC.

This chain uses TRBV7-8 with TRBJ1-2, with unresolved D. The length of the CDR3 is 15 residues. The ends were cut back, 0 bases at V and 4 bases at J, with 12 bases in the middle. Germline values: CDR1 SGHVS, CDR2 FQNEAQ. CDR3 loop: CASSLARVVAYGYTF. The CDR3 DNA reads TGTGCCAGCAGCTTAGCGAGGGTGGTAGCCTATGGCTACACCTTC.

The CDR3 region has the DNA TGTGCCAGCAGCCTCCCAGAGCAAAACACTGAAGCTTTCTTT. Amino acids: CASSLPEQNTEAFF. This rearrangement joins TRBV13 to TRBJ1-1; no reliable D call. The germline V gene encodes CDR1 PRHDT and CDR2 FYEKMQ (reference sequence). V was cut by 5 bases and J by 2 bases, with 12 bases left in between. The CDR3 sequence is 14 residues long. Full variable domain (missing parts from reference TRBV13 and TRBJ1-1): AAGVIQSPRHLIKEKRETATLKCYPIPRHDTVYWYQQGPGQDPQFLISFYEKMQSDKGSIPDRFSAQQFSDYHSELNMSSLELGDSALYFCASSLPEQNTEAFFGQGTRLTVV.

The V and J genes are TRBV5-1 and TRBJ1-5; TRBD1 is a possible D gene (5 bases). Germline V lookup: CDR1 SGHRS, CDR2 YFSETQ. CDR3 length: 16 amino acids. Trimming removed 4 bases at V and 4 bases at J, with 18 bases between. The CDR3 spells CASSPTGPGRNQPQHF. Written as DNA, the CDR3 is TGCGCCAGCAGCCCAACAGGTCCGGGGCGGAATCAGCCCCAGCATTTT.

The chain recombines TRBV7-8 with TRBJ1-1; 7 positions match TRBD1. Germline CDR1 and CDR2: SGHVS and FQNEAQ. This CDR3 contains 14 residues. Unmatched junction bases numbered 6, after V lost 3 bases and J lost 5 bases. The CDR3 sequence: CASSLGQRYTEAFF. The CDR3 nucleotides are TGTGCCAGCAGCTTGGGACAGCGTTATACTGAAGCTTTCTTT. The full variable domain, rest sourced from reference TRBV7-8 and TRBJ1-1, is GAGVSQSPRYKVAKRGQDVALRCDPISGHVSLFWYQQALGQGPEFLTYFQNEAQLDKSGLPSDRFFAERPEGSVSTLKIQRTQQEDSAVYLCASSLGQRYTEAFFGQGTRLTVV.

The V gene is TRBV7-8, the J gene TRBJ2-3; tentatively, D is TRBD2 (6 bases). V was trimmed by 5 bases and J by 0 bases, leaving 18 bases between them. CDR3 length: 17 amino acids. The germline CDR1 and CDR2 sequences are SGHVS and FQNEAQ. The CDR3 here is CASSRSFSGVSTDTQYF. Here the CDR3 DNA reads TGTGCCAGCAGCAGAAGCTTTAGCGGAGTTAGCACAGATACGCAGTATTTT.

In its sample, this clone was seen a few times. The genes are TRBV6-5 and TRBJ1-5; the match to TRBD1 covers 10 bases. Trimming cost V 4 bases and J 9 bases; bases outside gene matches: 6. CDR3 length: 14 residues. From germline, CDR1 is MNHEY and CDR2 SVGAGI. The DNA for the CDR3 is TGTGCCAGCAGTTTGGGACAGGGGTTTGGGCCCCAGCATTTT. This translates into CASSLGQGFGPQHF.

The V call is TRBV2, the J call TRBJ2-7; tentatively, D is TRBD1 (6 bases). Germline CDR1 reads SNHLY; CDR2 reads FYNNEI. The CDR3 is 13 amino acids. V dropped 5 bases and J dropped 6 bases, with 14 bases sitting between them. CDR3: CASSPGTSLEQYF. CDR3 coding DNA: TGTGCCAGCAGTCCCGGGACATCCCTCGAGCAGTACTTC.

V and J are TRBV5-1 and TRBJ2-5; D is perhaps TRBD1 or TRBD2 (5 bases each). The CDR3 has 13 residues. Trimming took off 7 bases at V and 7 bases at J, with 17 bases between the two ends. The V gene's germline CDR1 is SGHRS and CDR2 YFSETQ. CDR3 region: CASQDRDPRTQYF. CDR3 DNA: TGCGCCAGCCAAGACCGGGACCCTCGGACCCAGTACTTC.